The 7 T cell receptor beta chains below were found in one sample sequenced in a study of identical twins (TCRdb year 2016). The library was generated by 5' RACE. The sequencer listed for this sample is Illumina HiSeq 2000. TCRdb took the public reads, trimmed them with fastp at Q25, ran MiXCR for clone calling and kept in-frame beta chains. Each CDR3 protein appears once, grouped with its most common genes and DNA. The table for this sample lists 500,000 or so distinct CDR3 sequences; approximately 14% of them were counted only once. Together, the top ten hold about 1% of the sample. These data were also reused for a study on yellow fever vaccine responses in identical twins.

Sequencing was done on a sample of CD4+ T cells sorted from blood. These TCRs come from a woman aged 18-35 years in good health.

This clonotype appeared a few times. V and J are TRBV12-3 or TRBV12-4 and TRBJ2-5; D tentatively reads TRBD1 or TRBD2 (5 bases each). This CDR3 spans 13 amino acids. Trimming cost V 6 bases and J 2 bases, with 10 bases left between them. As DNA, the CDR3 is TGTGCCAGCAGGGGGGAAGGTCAAGAGACCCAGTACTTC. This gives the protein CASRGEGQETQYF.

The sample holds a few counts of this clonotype. The rearrangement joins TRBV9 to TRBJ2-2; 8 bases are shared with TRBD1. The V segment lost 0 bases and the J segment 5 bases; nucleotides outside the gene matches: 9. Germline CDR1 is SGDLS and CDR2 is YYNGEE. The CDR3 runs to 17 residues. CDR3 DNA sequence: TGTGCCAGCAGCGTAGACCAGGGGGCAAGGGGGACCGGGGAGCTGTTTTTT. Translation gives CASSVDQGARGTGELFF. The variable domain in full, completed from reference TRBV9 and TRBJ2-2, reads DSGVTQTPKHLITATGQRVTLRCSPRSGDLSVYWYQQSLDQGLQFLIQYYNGEERAKGNILERFSAQQFPDLHSELNLSSLELGDSALYFCASSVDQGARGTGELFFGEGSRLTVL.

This chain links TRBV12-3 or TRBV12-4 with TRBJ2-7; 9 bases fit TRBD1. The CDR3 has 14 residues. V dropped 6 bases and J dropped 2; count of bases not matched to a gene: 5. The CDR3 bases are TGTGCCAGCAGACTGGGACAGGGCACCTACGAGCAGTACTTC. Its protein is CASRLGQGTYEQYF.

The rearrangement joins TRBV20-1 to TRBJ1-2; the D gene is possibly TRBD1 (5 bases). The CDR3 consists of 12 residues. The germline gives CDR1 DFQATT, CDR2 SNEGSKA (reference sequence). The V and J ends lost 7 bases and 2 bases respectively, with 11 bases between them. The DNA for the CDR3 is TGCAGTGATCTGACAGAGAACTATGGCTACACCTTC. This translates into CSDLTENYGYTF.

This clonotype was detected only a few times. This rearrangement joins TRBV25-1 to TRBJ2-1, with D tentatively TRBD1 (6 bases). V shed 7 bases and J shed 0 bases, with 13 bases lying between them. The CDR3 is 15 residues long. Germline assignment: CDR1 MGHDK and CDR2 SYGVNS. The CDR3 reads CASTGTLSSYNEQFF. The CDR3 nucleotides are TGTGCCAGCACAGGGACACTGAGCTCCTACAATGAGCAGTTCTTC.

This clonotype was observed a few times. The rearrangement uses TRBV15 and TRBJ2-7; D may be TRBD1 (5 bases). V was pared by 4 bases and J by 4 bases, with 11 bases between. Germline CDR1 LNHNV, CDR2 YYDKDF (reference sequence). The CDR3 is 13 residues long. CDR3 DNA: TGTGCCACCAGCACTCCCAAGGGGTACGAGCAGTACTTC. Its translation is CATSTPKGYEQYF.

This clonotype has only a few counts. The chain joins TRBV20-1 to TRBJ2-7, with D uncertain. The CDR3 length is 11 residues. V dropped 5 bases and J dropped 2 bases, with 7 bases sitting between them. The germline gives CDR1 DFQATT, CDR2 SNEGSKA (reference sequence). CDR3 sequence reads: CSAPMAYEQYF. The CDR3 DNA reads as TGCAGTGCTCCCATGGCCTACGAGCAGTACTTC.